This T cell receptor beta chain was observed in a study of shared clonotypes between healthy human individuals. Findings and limits, study-wide: When naive CD4 clonotypes were compared across several donors, around 5% were shared. Researchers found naive subsets generally carried larger estimated richness than memory subsets.

Comment on this clone: Its antigen is undetermined.

Assay: immunoSEQ multiplex PCR; the TCRdb copy retains only in-frame clones and omits some. This sample has some 2.3 million clones, with 90% to 95% found just once. Germline lookup yields CDR1 SGHRS and CDR2 YFSETQ. There are 15 residues in the CDR3. Trimming took 2 bases from V and 2 from J, leaving 11 bases between them. The sequenced sample consisted of naive CD4+ T cells from PBMCs. Subset specified: CD45RA+ positively selected. This sequence originates from a young man in good health. Some clones in this sample may be carry-over from other donors' samples. The rearrangement joins TRBV5-1 to TRBJ1-5; D ambiguous. The CDR3 coding sequence is TGCGCCAGCAGCTTTTTGGGTGGCGGCAATCAGCCCCAGCATTTT. It specifies CASSFLGGGNQPQHF.